This entry is about one TCR beta chain. This entry comes from a study of blood T cell repertoires in COVID-19. Looking at the study overall: T cells, B-cell-depleted T cells, or PBMCs provided the cDNA or gDNA that served as material.

Germline CDR1 SEHNR, CDR2 FQNEAQ (reference sequence). This CDR3 contains 14 residues. Losses at the gene ends were 2 bases for V and 4 bases for J; bases not matched to a gene: 3. Per the original data handling: How many nucleated cells were present was estimated from reference gene primer amplification. Sequenced by immunoSEQ multiplex PCR; TCRdb stores in-frame clones only, minus some. The DNA gave D and trimming, while V, J and clone size come from that table. The profile shows around 210,000 clones, 65% to 90% of them singletons. This TCR was sampled from a man in his fifties or sixties with COVID-19, enrolled during active disease. The sample was peripheral blood. The gene calls are TRBV7-9 and TRBJ2-3, with TRBD2 identical over 7 bases. Here the CDR3 reads CASSLNRGADTQYF. DNA for the CDR3: TGTGCCAGCAGCTTAAATCGGGGGGCAGATACGCAGTATTTT.